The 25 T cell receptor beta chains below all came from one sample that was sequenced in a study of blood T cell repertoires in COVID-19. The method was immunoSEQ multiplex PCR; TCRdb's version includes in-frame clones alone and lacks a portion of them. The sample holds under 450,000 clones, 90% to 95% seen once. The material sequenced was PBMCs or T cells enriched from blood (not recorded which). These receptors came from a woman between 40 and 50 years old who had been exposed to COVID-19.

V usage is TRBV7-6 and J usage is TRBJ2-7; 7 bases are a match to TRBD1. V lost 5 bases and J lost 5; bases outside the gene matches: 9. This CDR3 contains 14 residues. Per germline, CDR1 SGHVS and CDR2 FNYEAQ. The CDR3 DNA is TGTGCCAGCAGCCCTGATACGACAGGGAACGAGCAGTACTTC. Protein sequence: CASSPDTTGNEQYF.

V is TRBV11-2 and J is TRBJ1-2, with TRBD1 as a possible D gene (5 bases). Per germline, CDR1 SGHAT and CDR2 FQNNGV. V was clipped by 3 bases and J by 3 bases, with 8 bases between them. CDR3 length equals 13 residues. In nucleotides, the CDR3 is TGTGCCAGCAGCTTGGGGGGGTACTATGGCTACACCTTC. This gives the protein CASSLGGYYGYTF.

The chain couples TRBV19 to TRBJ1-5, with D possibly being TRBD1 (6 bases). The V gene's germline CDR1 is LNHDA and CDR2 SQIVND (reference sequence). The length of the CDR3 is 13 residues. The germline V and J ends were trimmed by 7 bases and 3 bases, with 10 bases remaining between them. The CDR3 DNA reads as TGTGCCAGTATAAGACAGGACAATCAGCCCCAGCATTTT. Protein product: CASIRQDNQPQHF.

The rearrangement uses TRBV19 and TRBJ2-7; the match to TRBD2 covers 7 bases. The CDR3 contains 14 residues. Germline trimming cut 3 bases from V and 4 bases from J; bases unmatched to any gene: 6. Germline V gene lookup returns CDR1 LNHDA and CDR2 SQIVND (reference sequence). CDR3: CASSMEGGPYEQYF. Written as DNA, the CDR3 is TGTGCCAGTAGTATGGAGGGAGGGCCTTACGAGCAGTACTTC.

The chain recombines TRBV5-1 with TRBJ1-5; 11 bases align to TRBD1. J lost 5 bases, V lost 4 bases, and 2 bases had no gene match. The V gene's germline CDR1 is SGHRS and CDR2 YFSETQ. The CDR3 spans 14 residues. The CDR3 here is CASSEGQGDQPQHF. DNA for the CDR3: TGCGCCAGCAGCGAGGGACAGGGGGATCAGCCCCAGCATTTT.

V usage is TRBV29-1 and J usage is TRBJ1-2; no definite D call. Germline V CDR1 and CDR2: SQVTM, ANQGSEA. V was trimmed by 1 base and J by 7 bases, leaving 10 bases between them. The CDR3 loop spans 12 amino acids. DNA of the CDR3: TGCAGCGTTGAAGTTACAGTATCTGGCTACACCTTC. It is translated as CSVEVTVSGYTF.

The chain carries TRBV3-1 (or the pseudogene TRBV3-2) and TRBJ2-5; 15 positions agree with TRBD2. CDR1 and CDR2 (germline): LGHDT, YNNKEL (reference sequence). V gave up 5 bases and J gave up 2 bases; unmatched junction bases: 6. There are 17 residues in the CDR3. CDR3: CASSRTSGGARQETQYF. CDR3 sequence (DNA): TGTGCCAGCAGCAGGACTAGCGGGGGGGCCAGGCAAGAGACCCAGTACTTC.

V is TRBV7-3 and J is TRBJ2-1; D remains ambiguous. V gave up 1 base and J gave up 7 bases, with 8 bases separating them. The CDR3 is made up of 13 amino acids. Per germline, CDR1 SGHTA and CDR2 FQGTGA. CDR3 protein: CASSLMSVNEQFF. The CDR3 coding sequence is TGTGCCAGCAGCTTAATGAGCGTGAATGAGCAGTTCTTC.

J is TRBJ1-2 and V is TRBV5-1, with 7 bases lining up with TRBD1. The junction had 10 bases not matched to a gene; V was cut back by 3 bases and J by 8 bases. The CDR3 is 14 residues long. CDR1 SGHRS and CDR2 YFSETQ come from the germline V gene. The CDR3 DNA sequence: TGCGCCAGCAGCTATCCAGACAGGGCAGGAGGCTACACCTTC. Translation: CASSYPDRAGGYTF.

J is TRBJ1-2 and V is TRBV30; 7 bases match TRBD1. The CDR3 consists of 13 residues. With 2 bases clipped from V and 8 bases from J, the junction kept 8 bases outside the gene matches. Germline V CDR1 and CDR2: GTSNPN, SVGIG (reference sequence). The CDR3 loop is CAWSPSTGSGYTF. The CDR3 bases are TGTGCCTGGAGTCCCTCGACAGGGAGCGGCTACACCTTC.

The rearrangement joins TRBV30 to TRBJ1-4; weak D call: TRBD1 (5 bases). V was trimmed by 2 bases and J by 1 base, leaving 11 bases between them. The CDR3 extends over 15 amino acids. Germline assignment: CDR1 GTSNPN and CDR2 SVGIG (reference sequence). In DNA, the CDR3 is TGTGCCTGGAGTTCTAACGGGGGAACTAATGAAAAACTGTTTTTT. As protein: CAWSSNGGTNEKLFF.

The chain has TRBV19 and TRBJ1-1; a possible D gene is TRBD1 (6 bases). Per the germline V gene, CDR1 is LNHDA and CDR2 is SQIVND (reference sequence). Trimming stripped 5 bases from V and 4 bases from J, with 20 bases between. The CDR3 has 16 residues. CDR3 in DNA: TGTGCCAGTAGTGTCTTACAGGGAAATGGCCCCACTGAAGCTTTCTTT. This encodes CASSVLQGNGPTEAFF.

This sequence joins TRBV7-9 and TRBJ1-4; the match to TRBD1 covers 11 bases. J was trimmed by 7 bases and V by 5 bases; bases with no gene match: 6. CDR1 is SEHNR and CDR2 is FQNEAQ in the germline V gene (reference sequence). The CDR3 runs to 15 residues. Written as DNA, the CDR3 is TGTGCCAGCAGCCAAGGGACAGGGGGGAGTGAAAAACTGTTTTTT. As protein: CASSQGTGGSEKLFF.

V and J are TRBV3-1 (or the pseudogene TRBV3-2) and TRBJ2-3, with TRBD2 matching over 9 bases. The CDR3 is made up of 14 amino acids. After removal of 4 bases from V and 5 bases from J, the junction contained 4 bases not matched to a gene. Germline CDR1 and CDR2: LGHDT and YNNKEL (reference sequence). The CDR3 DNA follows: TGTGCCAGCAGCCCGCGGGGGGGCGGAGATACGCAGTATTTT. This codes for CASSPRGGGDTQYF.

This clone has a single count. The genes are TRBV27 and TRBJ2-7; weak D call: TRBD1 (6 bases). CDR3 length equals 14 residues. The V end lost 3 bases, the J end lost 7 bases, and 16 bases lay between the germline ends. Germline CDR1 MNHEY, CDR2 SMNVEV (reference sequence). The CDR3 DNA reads TGTGCCAGCAGTTTGTCCGGACAGACGGGAGAGCAGTACTTC. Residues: CASSLSGQTGEQYF.

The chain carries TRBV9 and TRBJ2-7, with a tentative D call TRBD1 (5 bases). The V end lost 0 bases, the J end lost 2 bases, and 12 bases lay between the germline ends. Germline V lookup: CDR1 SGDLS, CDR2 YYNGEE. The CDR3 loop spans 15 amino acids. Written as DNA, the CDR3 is TGTGCCAGCAGCGTAGCTCCCAGGGAAACCTACGAGCAGTACTTC. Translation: CASSVAPRETYEQYF. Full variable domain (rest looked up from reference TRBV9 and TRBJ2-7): DSGVTQTPKHLITATGQRVTLRCSPRSGDLSVYWYQQSLDQGLQFLIQYYNGEERAKGNILERFSAQQFPDLHSELNLSSLELGDSALYFCASSVAPRETYEQYFGPGTRLTVT.

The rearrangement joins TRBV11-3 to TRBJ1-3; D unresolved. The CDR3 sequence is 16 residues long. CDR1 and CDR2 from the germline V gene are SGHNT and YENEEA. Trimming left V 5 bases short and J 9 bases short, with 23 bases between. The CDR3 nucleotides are TGTGCCAGCAGCGTACCCACCTCCCAGATCCGGGGCACCATATATTTT. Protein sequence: CASSVPTSQIRGTIYF.

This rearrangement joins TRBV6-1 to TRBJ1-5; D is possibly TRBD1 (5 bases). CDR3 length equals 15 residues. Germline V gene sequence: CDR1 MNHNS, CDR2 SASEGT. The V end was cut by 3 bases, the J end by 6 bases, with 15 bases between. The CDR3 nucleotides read TGTGCCAGCAGTGAGCTCCCAGGGTCCGGTCAGCCCCAGCATTTT. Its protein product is CASSELPGSGQPQHF.

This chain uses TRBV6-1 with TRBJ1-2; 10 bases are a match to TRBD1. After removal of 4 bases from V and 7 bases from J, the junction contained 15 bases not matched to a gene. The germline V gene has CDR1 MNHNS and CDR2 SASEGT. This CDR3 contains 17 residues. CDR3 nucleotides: TGTGCCAGCAGTGGCGGGGGACAGGGGATGATGGTGGGTGGCTACACCTTC. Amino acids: CASSGGGQGMMVGGYTF.

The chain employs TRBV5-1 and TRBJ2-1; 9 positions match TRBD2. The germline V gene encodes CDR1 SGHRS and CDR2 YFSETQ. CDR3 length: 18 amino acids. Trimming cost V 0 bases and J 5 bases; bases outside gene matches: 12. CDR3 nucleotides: TGCGCCAGCAGCTTGGATGCCAGGACTAGCGCTGGTGACAATGAGCAGTTCTTC. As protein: CASSLDARTSAGDNEQFF.

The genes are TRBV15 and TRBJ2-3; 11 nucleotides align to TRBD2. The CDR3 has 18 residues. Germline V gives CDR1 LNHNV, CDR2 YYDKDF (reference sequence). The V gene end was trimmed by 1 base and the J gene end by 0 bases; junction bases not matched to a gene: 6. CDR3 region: CATSRGVLAGASTDTQYF. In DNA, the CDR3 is TGTGCCACCAGCAGAGGTGTACTAGCGGGGGCTAGCACAGATACGCAGTATTTT.

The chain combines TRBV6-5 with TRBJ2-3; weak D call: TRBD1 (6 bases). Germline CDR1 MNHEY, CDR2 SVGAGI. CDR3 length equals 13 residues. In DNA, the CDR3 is TGTGCTATCGCAGCAGGGGTGGCAGATACGCAGTATTTT. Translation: CAIAAGVADTQYF.

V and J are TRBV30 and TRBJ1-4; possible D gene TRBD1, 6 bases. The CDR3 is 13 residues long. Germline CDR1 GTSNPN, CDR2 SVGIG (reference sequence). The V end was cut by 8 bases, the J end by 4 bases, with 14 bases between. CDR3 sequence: CARGDKYNEKLFF. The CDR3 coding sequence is TGTGCCCGTGGGGACAAATATAATGAAAAACTGTTTTTT.

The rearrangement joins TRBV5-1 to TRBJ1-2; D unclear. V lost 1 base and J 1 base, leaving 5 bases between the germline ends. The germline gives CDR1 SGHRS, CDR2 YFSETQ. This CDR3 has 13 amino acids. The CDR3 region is CASSLTVNYGYTF. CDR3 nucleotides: TGCGCCAGCAGCTTGACGGTTAACTATGGCTACACCTTC.

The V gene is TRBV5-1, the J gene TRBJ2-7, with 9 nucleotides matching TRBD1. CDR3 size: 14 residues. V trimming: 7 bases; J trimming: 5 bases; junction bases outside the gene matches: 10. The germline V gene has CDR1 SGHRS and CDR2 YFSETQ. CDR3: CASQGDRVGNEQYF. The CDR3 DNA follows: TGCGCCAGCCAAGGGGACAGGGTAGGTAACGAGCAGTACTTC. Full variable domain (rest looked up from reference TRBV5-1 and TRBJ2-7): KAGVTQTPRYLIKTRGQQVTLSCSPISGHRSVSWYQQTPGQGLQFLFEYFSETQRNKGNFPGRFSGRQFSNSRSEMNVSTLELGDSALYLCASQGDRVGNEQYFGPGTRLTVT.